This T cell receptor beta chain was sequenced during a study of post-analysis software for immune sequencing data. Study-wide findings and caveats: Significantly lower normalized Chao1 diversity was found in patients with multiple sclerosis relative to controls. By F measure, samples from a shared preparation batch strongly co-clustered. Relative to controls, patients had a few TRBV segments at higher frequency, with TRBV5-6, TRBV5-1 and TRBV20-1 among these.

Carried by the TCR beta cDNA libraries were unique molecular identifiers. Yield was 450,000 to 650,000 cDNA molecules from around 1 to 10 million T cells. In TCRdb, the PCR reads were re-called with MiXCR into one record per CDR3 protein. The profile shows hundreds of thousands of distinct CDR3 sequences, roughly 35% of them singletons. This clonotype was seen more than once but under ten times. The antigen is undetermined. Germline lookup yields CDR1 MGHRA and CDR2 YSYEKL. The V and J ends lost 5 bases and 0 bases respectively, with 20 bases between them. The CDR3 has 17 amino acids. This TCR was recovered from a girl under 18 with multiple sclerosis. The sequenced sample consisted of blood. J is TRBJ2-7 and V is TRBV4-1; maybe TRBD2 (5 bases). CDR3 in DNA: TGCGCCAGCAGCGACATCTCGACGGGAATCTTCTCCTACGAGCAGTACTTC. This encodes CASSDISTGIFSYEQYF.